This TCR beta chain came from a study of blood T cells in healthy people across ages. Overall study findings and caveats: It was the long-lived donors that had more naive CD4+ cells and higher diversity than aged donors. Measured against age, TCR beta diversity per million T cells decreased in a roughly linear manner.

Through a sample-barcoded 5' primer and a J-beta primer mix, a second PCR was run for about 6 to 11 cycles. Each cDNA molecule was tagged by a template-switch adaptor that had 12 random nucleotides. TCRdb processed the 5' RACE reads anew with MiXCR; each CDR3 protein has one entry. Among around 1,000,000 distinct CDR3 sequences, about 25% were seen once, and the ten largest hold 0.65% to 0.75%. As for this clonotype: Its target is not known.

Germline CDR1 reads MNHEY; CDR2 reads SMNVEV (reference sequence). There are 15 residues in the CDR3. This sample also appeared in a second study, on T cells of mothers and their children. That work contributes: Each child gave a few million TCR beta CDR3 reads (each mother, over 9.5 million).

The rearrangement uses TRBV27 and TRBJ2-5; TRBD1 is a possible D gene (5 bases). The J call may be mistaken, given a closer DNA end match to TRBJ2-7. The clonotype comes from a girl aged 2 to 9 in good health. Sequenced material: blood. The CDR3 bases are TGTGCCAGCGCGACCCTTGGGGCACCCTCCTACGAGCAGTACTTC. Its protein is CASATLGAPSYEQYF.